This T cell receptor beta chain was captured by sequencing in a study of tumor-infiltrating lymphocytes in primary liver carcinoma. Points on this clonotype: A clone one base away is much larger, so this may be a read error.

Germline V lookup: CDR1 SGHDN, CDR2 FVKESK. Trimming shortened V by 5 bases and J by 6 bases, and 17 bases separated the two germline ends. CDR3 length equals 14 residues. The approximately 20-31 mg bulk tissue piece was not sorted before simultaneous RNA and DNA extraction. Starting from 500 ng of total RNA, TCR beta cDNA was produced with a primer in the constant region. TCR beta libraries came from three nested multiplex PCR rounds using slightly modified ARM-PCR. Each of the first two PCR rounds ran roughly 10 cycles with TRBV1-TRBV30 forward and C-beta reverse primers. In TCRdb, the multiplex PCR reads were re-called with MiXCR into one record per CDR3 protein. The sample lists around 99,000 distinct CDR3 sequences, 55% to 75% occurring once.

The sample consisted of tumor-adjacent normal liver tissue. The receptor's source is a man aged 40-50 years with primary liver carcinoma and hepatitis B virus infection. The rearrangement uses TRBV14 and TRBJ2-7, with D unclear. The CDR3 loop reads CASSETPPGPEQYF. CDR3 nucleotides: TGTGCCAGCAGCGAAACCCCTCCTGGCCCCGAGCAGTACTTC.